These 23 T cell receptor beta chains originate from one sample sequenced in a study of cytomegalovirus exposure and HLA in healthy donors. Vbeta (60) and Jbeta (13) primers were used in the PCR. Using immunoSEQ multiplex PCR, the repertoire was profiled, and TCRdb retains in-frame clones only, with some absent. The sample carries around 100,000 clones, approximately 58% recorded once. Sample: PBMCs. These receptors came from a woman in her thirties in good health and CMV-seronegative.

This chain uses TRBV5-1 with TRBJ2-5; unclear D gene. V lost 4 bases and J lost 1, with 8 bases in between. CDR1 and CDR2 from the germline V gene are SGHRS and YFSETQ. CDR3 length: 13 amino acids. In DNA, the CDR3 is TGCGCCAGCAGCCTAGGAGCCCAAGAGACCCAGTACTTC. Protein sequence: CASSLGAQETQYF. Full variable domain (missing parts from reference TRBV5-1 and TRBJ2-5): KAGVTQTPRYLIKTRGQQVTLSCSPISGHRSVSWYQQTPGQGLQFLFEYFSETQRNKGNFPGRFSGRQFSNSRSEMNVSTLELGDSALYLCASSLGAQETQYFGPGTRLLVL.

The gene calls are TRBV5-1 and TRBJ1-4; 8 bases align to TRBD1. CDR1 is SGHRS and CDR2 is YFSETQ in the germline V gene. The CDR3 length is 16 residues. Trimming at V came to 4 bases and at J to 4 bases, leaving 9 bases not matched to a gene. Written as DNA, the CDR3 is TGCGCCAGCAGCAAGGGACAGGCAGGGGATAATGAAAAACTGTTTTTT. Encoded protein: CASSKGQAGDNEKLFF.

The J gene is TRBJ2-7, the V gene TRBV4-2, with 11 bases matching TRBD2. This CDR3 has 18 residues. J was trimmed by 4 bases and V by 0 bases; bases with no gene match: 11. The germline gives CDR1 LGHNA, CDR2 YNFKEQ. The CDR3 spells CASSQDLSGRDVGYEQYF. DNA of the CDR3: TGTGCCAGCAGCCAAGACCTTAGCGGGAGGGATGTTGGGTACGAGCAGTACTTC.

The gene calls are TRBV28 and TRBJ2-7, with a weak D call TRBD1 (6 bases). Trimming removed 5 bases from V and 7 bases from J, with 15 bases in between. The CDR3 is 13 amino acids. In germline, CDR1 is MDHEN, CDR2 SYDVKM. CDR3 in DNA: TGTGCCAGCAGTATAAACAGGGAACGAGAGCAGTACTTC. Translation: CASSINREREQYF.

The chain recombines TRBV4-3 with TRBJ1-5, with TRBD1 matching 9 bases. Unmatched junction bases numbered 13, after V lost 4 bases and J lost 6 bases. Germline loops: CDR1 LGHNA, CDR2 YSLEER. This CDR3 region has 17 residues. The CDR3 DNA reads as TGCGCCAGCAGCCCCGAGGCCCCGGGACAGGGTGGTCAGCCCCAGCATTTT. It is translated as CASSPEAPGQGGQPQHF.

CDR3 DNA sequence: TGTGCCAGCAGCTCAGGGGGTCGAGGACAAGCTTTCTTT. It specifies CASSSGGRGQAFF. The rearrangement uses TRBV11-3 and TRBJ1-1, with 7 positions matching TRBD1. There are 13 residues in the CDR3. V was pared by 4 bases and J by 9 bases, with 8 bases of the junction left unmatched. Germline V gene lookup returns CDR1 SGHNT and CDR2 YENEEA.

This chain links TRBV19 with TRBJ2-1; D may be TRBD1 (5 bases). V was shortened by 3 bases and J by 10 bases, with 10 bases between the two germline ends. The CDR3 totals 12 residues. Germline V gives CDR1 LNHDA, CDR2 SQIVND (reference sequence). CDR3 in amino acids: CASSIIGQEQFF. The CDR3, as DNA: TGTGCCAGTAGTATTATCGGACAAGAGCAGTTCTTC.

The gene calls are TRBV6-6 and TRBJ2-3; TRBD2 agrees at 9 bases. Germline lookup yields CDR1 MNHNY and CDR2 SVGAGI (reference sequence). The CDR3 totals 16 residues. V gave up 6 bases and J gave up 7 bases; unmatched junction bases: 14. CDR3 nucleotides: TGTGCCAGCAGCGCCTCCCATAGCGGGAGTATAAATACGCAGTATTTT. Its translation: CASSASHSGSINTQYF.

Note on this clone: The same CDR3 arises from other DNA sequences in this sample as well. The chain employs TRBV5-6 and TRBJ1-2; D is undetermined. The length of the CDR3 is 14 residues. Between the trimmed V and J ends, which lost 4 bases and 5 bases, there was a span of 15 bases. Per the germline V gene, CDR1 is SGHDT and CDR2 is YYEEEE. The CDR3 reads CASSLWPRSYGYTF. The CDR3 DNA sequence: TGTGCCAGCAGCCTGTGGCCCAGAAGTTATGGCTACACCTTC.

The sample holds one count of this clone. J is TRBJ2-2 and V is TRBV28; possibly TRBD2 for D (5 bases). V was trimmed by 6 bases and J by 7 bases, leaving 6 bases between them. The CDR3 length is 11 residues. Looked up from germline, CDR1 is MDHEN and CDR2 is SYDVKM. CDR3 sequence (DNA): TGTGCCAGCAGAACTAGCGGGGAGCTGTTTTTT. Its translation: CASRTSGELFF. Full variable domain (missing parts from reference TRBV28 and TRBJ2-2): DVKVTQSSRYLVKRTGEKVFLECVQDMDHENMFWYRQDPGLGLRLIYFSYDVKMKEKGDIPEGYSVSREKKERFSLILESASTNQTSMYLCASRTSGELFFGEGSRLTVL.

Here the CDR3 reads CASSQRTGVGNEQFF. The CDR3 DNA reads TGTGCCAGCAGCCAACGGACAGGGGTCGGCAATGAGCAGTTCTTC. This chain connects TRBV27 to TRBJ2-1, with TRBD1 matching 9 bases. CDR1 is MNHEY and CDR2 is SMNVEV in the germline V gene (reference sequence). V gave up 6 bases and J gave up 6 bases; unmatched junction bases: 9. The length of the CDR3 is 15 residues.

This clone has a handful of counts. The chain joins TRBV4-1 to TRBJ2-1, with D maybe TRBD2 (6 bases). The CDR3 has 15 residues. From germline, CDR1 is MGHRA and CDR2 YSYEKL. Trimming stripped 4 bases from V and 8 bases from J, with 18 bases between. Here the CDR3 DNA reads TGCGCCAGCAGCCTAGAGAGTAGGGGAGGCCATGAGCAGTTCTTC. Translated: CASSLESRGGHEQFF.

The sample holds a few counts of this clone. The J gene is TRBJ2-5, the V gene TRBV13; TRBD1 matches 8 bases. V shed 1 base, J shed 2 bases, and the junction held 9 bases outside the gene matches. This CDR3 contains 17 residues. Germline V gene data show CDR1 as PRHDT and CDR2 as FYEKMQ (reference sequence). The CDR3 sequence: CASSLVGTGDLQETQYF. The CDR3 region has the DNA TGTGCCAGCAGCTTAGTGGGGACAGGTGATTTGCAAGAGACCCAGTACTTC.

The CDR3 coding sequence is TGTGCCAGCAGCTTAAGCACAGCGGGAACCTACGAGCAGTACTTC. Its translation is CASSLSTAGTYEQYF. V usage is TRBV7-3 and J usage is TRBJ2-7; 7 nucleotides line up with TRBD2. Trimming removed 1 base from V and 2 bases from J; junction bases left unmatched: 5. Per germline, CDR1 SGHTA and CDR2 FQGTGA. This CDR3 is 15 amino acids long.

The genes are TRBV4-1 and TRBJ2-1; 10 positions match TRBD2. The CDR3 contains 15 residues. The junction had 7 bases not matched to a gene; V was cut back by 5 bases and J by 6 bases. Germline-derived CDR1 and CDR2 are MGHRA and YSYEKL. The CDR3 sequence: CASSGVGTSANEQFF. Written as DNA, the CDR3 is TGCGCCAGCAGCGGCGTAGGGACTAGCGCCAATGAGCAGTTCTTC.

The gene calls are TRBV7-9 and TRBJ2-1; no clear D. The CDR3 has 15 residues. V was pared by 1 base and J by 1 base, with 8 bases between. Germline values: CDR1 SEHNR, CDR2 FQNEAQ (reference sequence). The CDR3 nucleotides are TGTGCCAGCAGCTTAGGAGGAGCATCCTACAATGAGCAGTTCTTC. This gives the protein CASSLGGASYNEQFF.

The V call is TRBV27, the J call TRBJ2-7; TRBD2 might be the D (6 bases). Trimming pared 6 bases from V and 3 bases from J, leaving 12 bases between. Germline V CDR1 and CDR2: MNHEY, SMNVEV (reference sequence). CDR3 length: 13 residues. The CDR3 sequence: CASRGTGVYEQYF. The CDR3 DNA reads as TGTGCCAGCAGGGGAACGGGAGTCTACGAGCAGTACTTC.

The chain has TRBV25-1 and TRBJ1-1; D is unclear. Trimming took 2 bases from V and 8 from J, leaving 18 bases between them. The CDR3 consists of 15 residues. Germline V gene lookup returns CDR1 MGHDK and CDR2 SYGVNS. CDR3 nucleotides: TGTGCCAGCAGTGAAATAGGAACAGACCTGCAAGAAGCTTTCTTT. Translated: CASSEIGTDLQEAFF.

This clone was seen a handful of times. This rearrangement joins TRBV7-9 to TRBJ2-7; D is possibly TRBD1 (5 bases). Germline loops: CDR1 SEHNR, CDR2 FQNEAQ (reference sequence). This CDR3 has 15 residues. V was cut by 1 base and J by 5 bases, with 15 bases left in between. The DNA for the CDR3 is TGTGCCAGCAGCTTAGTAGGGGCAGGTTTCCACGAGCAGTACTTC. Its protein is CASSLVGAGFHEQYF.

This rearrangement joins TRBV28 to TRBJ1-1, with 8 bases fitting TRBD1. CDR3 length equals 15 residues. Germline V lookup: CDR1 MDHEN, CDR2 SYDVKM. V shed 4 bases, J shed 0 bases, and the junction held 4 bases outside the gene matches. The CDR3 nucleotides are TGTGCCAGCAGTTCCGGACAGGGTATGAACACTGAAGCTTTCTTT. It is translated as CASSSGQGMNTEAFF.

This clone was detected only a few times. CDR3 region: CASSLAASGRAFETQYF. CDR3 bases: TGTGCCAGCAGTTTAGCGGCTAGCGGGAGGGCCTTTGAGACCCAGTACTTC. The rearrangement joins TRBV27 to TRBJ2-5, with 12 bases lining up with TRBD2. The germline V gene encodes CDR1 MNHEY and CDR2 SMNVEV (reference sequence). This CDR3 has 17 residues. Germline trimming cut 2 bases from V and 5 bases from J; bases unmatched to any gene: 9.

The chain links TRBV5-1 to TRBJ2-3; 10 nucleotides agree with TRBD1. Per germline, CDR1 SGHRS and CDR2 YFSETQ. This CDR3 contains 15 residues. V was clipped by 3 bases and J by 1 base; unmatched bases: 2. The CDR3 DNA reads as TGCGCCAGCAGCTACGGGACAGGGGGCACAGATACGCAGTATTTT. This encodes CASSYGTGGTDTQYF. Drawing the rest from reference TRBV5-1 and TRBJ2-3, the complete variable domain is KAGVTQTPRYLIKTRGQQVTLSCSPISGHRSVSWYQQTPGQGLQFLFEYFSETQRNKGNFPGRFSGRQFSNSRSEMNVSTLELGDSALYLCASSYGTGGTDTQYFGPGTRLTVL.

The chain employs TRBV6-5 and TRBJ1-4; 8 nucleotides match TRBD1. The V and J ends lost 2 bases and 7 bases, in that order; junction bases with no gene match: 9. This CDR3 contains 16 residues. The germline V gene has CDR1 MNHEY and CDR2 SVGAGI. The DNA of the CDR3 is TGTGCCAGCAGTTACAGTCCAGGACAGGGACCTGAAAAACTGTTTTTT. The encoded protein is CASSYSPGQGPEKLFF.